The TCR beta chain described here comes from a study of shared clonotypes between healthy human individuals. The donors were all Caucasian adults (living in Nashville, Tennessee). Assay used: immunoSEQ multiplex PCR; TCRdb lists only in-frame clones, some missing. The sample has more than 2 million clones; about 95% are singletons. Regarding this clone: One junction end does not reproduce the germline sequence, and a read error may be involved.

Germline loops: CDR1 SGHRS, CDR2 YFSETQ. CDR3 length: 13 amino acids. V is TRBV5-1 and J is TRBJ1-1; maybe TRBD1 (5 bases). The receptor's source is a young man in good health. Sequenced: naive CD4+ T cells sorted from blood. Specified subset: CD45RA+ positively selected. This chain's CDR3 is CASTLNGGPEAFF. The DNA for the CDR3 is TGCGCCAGCACCTTGAATGGGGGTCCTGAAGCTTTCTTT.